Below, 10 T cell receptor beta chains from the same sample are listed, as sequenced in a study of blood T cell repertoires in COVID-19. Only in-frame clones appear in the TCRdb table, and some are missing; sequencing was by immunoSEQ multiplex PCR. The table lists about 250,000 clones, 82% of them singletons. The sequencing input was peripheral blood. These receptors all stem from a woman between 65 and 79 years old with acute or convalescent COVID-19.

The chain links TRBV6-1 to TRBJ1-1; 8 positions agree with TRBD1. The CDR3 consists of 15 residues. Germline V gives CDR1 MNHNS, CDR2 SASEGT. The V gene end was trimmed by 3 bases and the J gene end by 3 bases; junction bases not matched to a gene: 6. The CDR3 loop reads CASSDRGLEDTEAFF. CDR3 nucleotide sequence: TGTGCCAGCAGTGACAGGGGGCTAGAGGACACTGAAGCTTTCTTT.

The V call is TRBV6-5, the J call TRBJ1-5; 10 bases are a match to TRBD1. Germline V gene sequence: CDR1 MNHEY, CDR2 SVGAGI. The junction had 6 bases not matched to a gene; V was cut back by 6 bases and J by 7 bases. This CDR3 has 14 amino acids. CDR3 residues: CASRTGGAGQPQHF. Here the CDR3 DNA reads TGTGCCAGCAGGACAGGGGGCGCAGGGCAGCCCCAGCATTTT.

This sequence joins TRBV6-1 and TRBJ1-1, with D possibly TRBD1 on 5 matching bases. V was cut by 0 bases and J by 1 base, with 9 bases left in between. CDR1 MNHNS and CDR2 SASEGT come from the germline V gene. This CDR3 contains 15 residues. CDR3 in DNA: TGTGCCAGCAGTGAAGCGGCCCAGGGGAACACTGAAGCTTTCTTT. Its protein is CASSEAAQGNTEAFF.

This sequence joins TRBV5-1 and TRBJ2-2, with D possibly matching TRBD1 (6 bases). V was clipped by 1 base and J by 3 bases, with 10 bases between them. CDR1 is SGHRS, CDR2 YFSETQ, per germline. The CDR3 spans 15 residues. The CDR3 nucleotides read TGCGCCAGCAGCTTGCAGGGGCCCTACACCGGGGAGCTGTTTTTT. This translates into CASSLQGPYTGELFF.

This clone appeared a single time. V usage is TRBV5-6 and J usage is TRBJ2-3; 10 bases map to TRBD1. The germline V gene has CDR1 SGHDT and CDR2 YYEEEE. The V and J ends lost 3 bases and 4 bases, in that order; junction bases with no gene match: 11. CDR3 length: 17 amino acids. CDR3 in amino acids: CASSSSRDRGGADTQYF. In DNA, the CDR3 is TGTGCCAGCAGCTCCTCCCGGGACAGGGGAGGAGCAGATACGCAGTATTTT.

This clone was detected once. The rearrangement links TRBV6-5 to TRBJ1-2; D is perhaps TRBD1 (6 bases). CDR1 is MNHEY and CDR2 is SVGAGI in the germline V gene. The CDR3 is 15 residues long. Trimming removed 5 bases from V and 1 base from J, with 14 bases in between. The CDR3 bases are TGTGCCAGCAGTCTCCGGGACACCCTTAACTATGGCTACACCTTC. As protein: CASSLRDTLNYGYTF.

The DNA for the CDR3 is TGTGCCAGTAGGGCTATTGACAGGCCCTACAATGAGCAGTTCTTC. Protein: CASRAIDRPYNEQFF. The rearrangement joins TRBV19 to TRBJ2-1; a weak D match, TRBD1 (6 bases). V gave up 6 bases and J gave up 2 bases, with 14 bases separating them. CDR1 is LNHDA, CDR2 SQIVND, per germline (reference sequence). This CDR3 has 15 amino acids.

This sequence joins TRBV6-5 and TRBJ2-7; the match to TRBD2 covers 8 bases. The CDR3 totals 12 residues. The V and J ends lost 5 bases and 6 bases, in that order; junction bases with no gene match: 3. In germline, CDR1 is MNHEY, CDR2 SVGAGI. The CDR3: CASSPGRVEQYF. Written as DNA, the CDR3 is TGTGCCAGCAGTCCCGGGAGGGTCGAGCAGTACTTC.

The chain uses TRBV29-1 and TRBJ1-1; D perhaps matches TRBD1 (6 bases). Trimming shortened V by 7 bases and J by 6 bases, and 24 bases separated the two germline ends. Germline V gene sequence: CDR1 SQVTM, CDR2 ANQGSEA. The CDR3 is 15 residues long. The CDR3 sequence is CSASPGTGYGAEAFF. CDR3 nucleotide sequence: TGCAGCGCTAGCCCCGGAACAGGGTACGGGGCTGAAGCTTTCTTT. Filled out from reference TRBV29-1 and TRBJ1-1, the complete variable domain reads SAVISQKPSRDICQRGTSLTIQCQVDSQVTMMFWYRQQPGQSLTLIATANQGSEATYESGFVIDKFPISRPNLTFSTLTVSNMSPEDSSIYLCSASPGTGYGAEAFFGQGTRLTVV.

The chain joins TRBV5-5 to TRBJ2-3; D is ambiguous. The CDR3 contains 14 residues. Germline V gene lookup returns CDR1 SGHKS and CDR2 YYEKEE (reference sequence). Trimming cost V 5 bases and J 3 bases, with 13 bases left between them. DNA of the CDR3: TGTGCCAGCAGATCTACCTTGAATACAGATACGCAGTATTTT. Its translation is CASRSTLNTDTQYF.